The next 27 T cell receptor beta chains were all read from a single sample in a study of response to subunit inactivated influenza vaccine. TCRdb processed the RT-PCR reads anew with MiXCR; each CDR3 protein has one entry. The sample carries some 550,000 distinct CDR3 sequences, less than 25% recorded once. The same sample was also used in a study of T cells expressing NK-cell markers. From that second work: Scientists made TCR beta cDNA using 5'RACE template switching with UMIs.

The sample here was CD4+ T cells sorted from PBMCs, taken about 12 days after vaccination. These receptors all stem from a man in his fifties or sixties who received an inactivated influenza vaccine.

In this sample, this clonotype turned up a few times. This sequence joins TRBV7-2 and TRBJ1-1, with D tentatively TRBD1 (5 bases). Deletions cut 5 bases from V and 2 bases from J, with 12 bases between. The CDR3 loop spans 14 amino acids. Germline values: CDR1 SGHTA, CDR2 FQGNSA. CDR3 loop: CASSKATDNTEAFF. The DNA for the CDR3 is TGTGCCAGCAGCAAAGCGACAGATAACACTGAAGCTTTCTTT.

This clonotype was detected ten times or more. The genes are TRBV3-1 and TRBJ1-5, with D unclear. Germline assignment: CDR1 LGHDT and CDR2 YNNKEL (reference sequence). The CDR3 sequence is 14 residues long. V dropped 2 bases and J dropped 2 bases, with 7 bases sitting between them. CDR3 sequence reads: CASSQFRGNQPQHF. CDR3 DNA sequence: TGTGCCAGCAGCCAATTTAGGGGCAATCAGCCCCAGCATTTT.

Worth noting for this clonotype: This may be a read error: a much more frequent sequence differs by one nucleotide. The chain is built from TRBV28 and TRBJ2-7, with 7 nucleotides matching TRBD2. Germline lookup yields CDR1 MDHEN and CDR2 SYDVKM. With 3 bases clipped from V and 3 bases from J, the junction kept 8 bases outside the gene matches. The CDR3 extends over 15 amino acids. CDR3 residues: CASSFYLAVVYEQYF. In DNA, the CDR3 is TGTGCCAGCAGTTTTTATCTAGCGGTAGTCTACGAGCAGTACTTC.

This sequence joins TRBV20-1 and TRBJ2-2; TRBD1 matches at 7 bases. The CDR3 is 15 residues long. Germline CDR1 is DFQATT and CDR2 is SNEGSKA (reference sequence). With V trimmed by 0 bases and J by 5 bases, 6 bases remained unmatched. CDR3 amino acids: CSARDQQGSTGELFF. CDR3 coding DNA: TGCAGTGCTAGAGACCAACAGGGGTCAACCGGGGAGCTGTTTTTT.

This clonotype has ten or more counts. This chain connects TRBV28 to TRBJ1-6, with unresolved D. This CDR3 comprises 15 residues. The ends were cut back, 4 bases at V and 8 bases at J, with 15 bases in the middle. Germline V lookup: CDR1 MDHEN, CDR2 SYDVKM. The CDR3 region has the DNA TGTGCCAGCAGTTCCCCTGGGGAGAGGGATTCACCCCTCCACTTT. Protein: CASSSPGERDSPLHF.

This clonotype has only a few counts. The V gene is TRBV5-1, the J gene TRBJ1-2; D gene uncertain. The germline V gene has CDR1 SGHRS and CDR2 YFSETQ. Trimming cost V 0 bases and J 1 base, with 7 bases left between them. CDR3 length: 14 amino acids. CDR3 DNA sequence: TGCGCCAGCAGCTTGGTGGGCAGTAACTATGGCTACACCTTC. Its translation is CASSLVGSNYGYTF.

V is TRBV6-1 and J is TRBJ2-7; the D gene is possibly TRBD2 (6 bases). Germline CDR1 is MNHNS and CDR2 is SASEGT. The ends were cut back, 7 bases at V and 3 bases at J, with 22 bases in the middle. There are 16 residues in the CDR3. CDR3 nucleotide sequence: TGTGCCAGCACTCGGTCGAGGACTACCGGGAGCTACGAGCAGTACTTC. Translated, it gives CASTRSRTTGSYEQYF.

The chain is built from TRBV20-1 and TRBJ2-7, with 11 bases aligning to TRBD1. The CDR3 loop spans 15 amino acids. Germline lookup yields CDR1 DFQATT and CDR2 SNEGSKA (reference sequence). After removal of 0 bases from V and 5 bases from J, the junction contained 6 bases not matched to a gene. CDR3 residues: CSARDSGQGEHEQYF. The CDR3 coding sequence is TGCAGTGCTAGAGATTCGGGACAGGGGGAGCACGAGCAGTACTTC.

The rearrangement uses TRBV7-9 and TRBJ2-1, with D perhaps matching TRBD1 (6 bases). The CDR3 consists of 15 residues. Trimming stripped 4 bases from V and 3 bases from J, with 13 bases between. Per germline, CDR1 SEHNR and CDR2 FQNEAQ (reference sequence). The CDR3 DNA sequence: TGTGCCAGCAGCTCGACAGGTATGTTCTACAATGAGCAGTTCTTC. Translation: CASSSTGMFYNEQFF. Using reference TRBV7-9 and TRBJ2-1 for the parts outside the CDR3, the full variable domain is DTGVSQNPRHKITKRGQNVTFRCDPISEHNRLYWYRQTLGQGPEFLTYFQNEAQLEKSRLLSDRFSAERPKGSFSTLEIQRTEQGDSAMYLCASSSTGMFYNEQFFGPGTRLTVL.

This clonotype came up a few times. The chain has TRBV29-1 and TRBJ2-1; the D gene is possibly TRBD1 (6 bases). The V and J ends lost 4 bases and 2 bases respectively, with 15 bases between them. Germline V gives CDR1 SQVTM, CDR2 ANQGSEA. The CDR3 is 15 residues long. CDR3 nucleotide sequence: TGCAGCGTTGTTGTCGGGACACCGACCTACAATGAGCAGTTCTTC. Amino acids: CSVVVGTPTYNEQFF.

This clonotype was counted between two and nine times. This sequence joins TRBV29-1 and TRBJ1-5; D may be TRBD1 (6 bases). V was trimmed by 4 bases and J by 6 bases, leaving 13 bases between them. The length of the CDR3 is 13 residues. The germline CDR1 and CDR2 sequences are SQVTM and ANQGSEA. The CDR3 loop reads CSVGGGQGQPQHF. Written as DNA, the CDR3 is TGCAGCGTTGGCGGGGGGCAGGGTCAGCCCCAGCATTTT.

This clonotype was detected only a few times. The rearrangement joins TRBV4-1 to TRBJ2-3; D not certain. CDR1 and CDR2 from the germline V gene are MGHRA and YSYEKL. The CDR3 totals 13 residues. V was cut by 0 bases and J by 4 bases, with 5 bases left in between. The CDR3 sequence: CASSQEKADTQYF. The CDR3, as DNA: TGCGCCAGCAGCCAAGAGAAGGCAGATACGCAGTATTTT.

At least ten counts were recorded for this clonotype. Written as DNA, the CDR3 is TGCGCCAGCAGCTTGGTGGGGGAGCAGTACTTC. As protein: CASSLVGEQYF. The V gene is TRBV5-1, the J gene TRBJ2-7; D is ambiguous. Germline-derived CDR1 and CDR2 are SGHRS and YFSETQ. This CDR3 spans 11 amino acids. Trimming left V 0 bases short and J 7 bases short, with 5 bases between.

This clonotype has just a few counts. V and J are TRBV11-2 and TRBJ2-5, with D possibly being TRBD1 or TRBD2 (7 bases each). The CDR3 runs 16 residues. Germline CDR1 SGHAT, CDR2 FQNNGV. Trimming left V 1 base short and J 2 bases short, with 14 bases between. In DNA, the CDR3 is TGTGCCAGCAGCTTAGTTCAGGGGGGGAGACAAGAGACCCAGTACTTC. This gives the protein CASSLVQGGRQETQYF.

This clonotype showed up just a few times. One end of the junction does not line up with germline, which may come from a read error. The CDR3 sequence: CASILGKNTEAFF. In nucleotides, the CDR3 is TGTGCCAGCATTTTAGGGAAGAACACTGAAGCTTTCTTT. The chain has TRBV12-3 or TRBV12-4 and TRBJ1-1; no firm D call. The CDR3 contains 13 residues.

This clonotype was detected ten times or more. This chain uses TRBV12-3 or TRBV12-4 with TRBJ1-1; D unresolved. The CDR3 is 13 residues long. V was trimmed by 3 bases and J by 1 base, leaving 6 bases between them. As DNA, the CDR3 is TGTGCCAGCAGTTTCCGCGGGAACACTGAAGCTTTCTTT. Translating gives CASSFRGNTEAFF.

The rearrangement uses TRBV5-4 and TRBJ2-1; 9 bases align to TRBD2. Germline V gene lookup returns CDR1 SGHNT and CDR2 YYREEE (reference sequence). V shed 4 bases, J shed 4 bases, and the junction held 9 bases outside the gene matches. The CDR3 runs to 16 residues. In DNA, the CDR3 is TGTGCCAGCAGCCCCTATCAGCGGGGGGTTTACAATGAGCAGTTCTTC. Translating gives CASSPYQRGVYNEQFF.

V gene TRBV4-2 combines with J gene TRBJ2-1; 7 bases line up with TRBD1. The CDR3 runs 15 residues. The ends lost 3 bases at V and 9 bases at J; junction bases unmatched: 11. Germline CDR1 LGHNA, CDR2 YNFKEQ. CDR3 sequence (DNA): TGTGCCAGCAGCCAGATCGGGACAGCCTTACGTGAGCAGTTCTTC. Its translation: CASSQIGTALREQFF.

In its sample, this clonotype was seen many times. This chain connects TRBV11-2 to TRBJ2-5; a possible D gene is TRBD1 (6 bases). The CDR3 has 15 amino acids. Trimming removed 0 bases at V and 5 bases at J, with 13 bases between. CDR1 SGHAT and CDR2 FQNNGV come from the germline V gene. CDR3 in amino acids: CASSLEGGHRETQYF. For the CDR3, the DNA is TGTGCCAGCAGCTTAGAAGGGGGACACCGGGAGACCCAGTACTTC.

The chain combines TRBV10-3 with TRBJ2-2; 9 bases are shared with TRBD2. J was trimmed by 2 bases and V by 10 bases; bases with no gene match: 8. The germline CDR1 and CDR2 sequences are ENHRY and SYGVKD. The CDR3 consists of 15 residues. For the CDR3, the DNA is TGTGCCACCAAGAAGCGGGGGGAAAACACCGGGGAGCTGTTTTTT. It encodes CATKKRGENTGELFF.

CDR3 in DNA: TGTGCCATCACAATGGACTTTACTGAGCAGTTCTTC. This encodes CAITMDFTEQFF. This chain joins TRBV10-3 and TRBJ2-1, with a weak D call TRBD2 (5 bases). Germline loops: CDR1 ENHRY, CDR2 SYGVKD. Trimming took 7 bases from V and 9 from J, leaving 13 bases between them. The CDR3 sequence is 12 residues long.

The J gene is TRBJ2-1, the V gene TRBV9; D possibly corresponds to TRBD2 (6 bases). Between the trimmed V and J ends, which lost 3 bases and 6 bases, there was a span of 10 bases. Germline assignment: CDR1 SGDLS and CDR2 YYNGEE. The CDR3 has 13 amino acids. The CDR3: CASSARDFNEQFF. CDR3 DNA sequence: TGTGCCAGCAGCGCCCGGGACTTCAATGAGCAGTTCTTC.

This clonotype appeared a few times. V usage is TRBV4-1 and J usage is TRBJ2-3, with 10 bases identical to TRBD2. CDR1 is MGHRA and CDR2 is YSYEKL in the germline V gene. The V gene end was trimmed by 1 base and the J gene end by 5 bases; junction bases not matched to a gene: 9. This CDR3 spans 17 amino acids. The DNA of the CDR3 is TGCGCCAGCAGCCAAGGCGCTGGTAGCGGGGGGATAGATACGCAGTATTTT. It encodes CASSQGAGSGGIDTQYF.

The chain joins TRBV19 to TRBJ2-1; 10 positions agree with TRBD2. The CDR3 is made up of 18 amino acids. V lost 2 bases and J lost 0; bases outside the gene matches: 7. CDR1 is LNHDA and CDR2 is SQIVND in the germline V gene (reference sequence). The CDR3 spells CASSITRSGRGSYNEQFF. CDR3 bases: TGTGCCAGTAGTATAACTCGCAGCGGGAGGGGCTCCTACAATGAGCAGTTCTTC.

This clonotype has just a few counts. CDR3 protein: CASSINGRDQPQHF. The DNA for the CDR3 is TGTGCCAGTAGTATAAATGGGCGGGATCAGCCCCAGCATTTT. The V gene is TRBV19, the J gene TRBJ1-5; no reliable D call. CDR1 is LNHDA, CDR2 SQIVND, per germline (reference sequence). V was cut by 2 bases and J by 5 bases, with 10 bases left in between. CDR3 length equals 14 residues.

This clonotype has more than one count but fewer than ten. The rearrangement uses TRBV7-9 and TRBJ2-3; no firm D call. The CDR3 extends over 14 amino acids. In germline, CDR1 is SEHNR, CDR2 FQNEAQ (reference sequence). Trimming removed 5 bases from V and 8 bases from J, with 17 bases in between. For the CDR3, the DNA is TGTGCCAGCAGCCACTACGGGCAGTTCAGTACGCAGTATTTT. Translated, it gives CASSHYGQFSTQYF.

The rearrangement links TRBV9 to TRBJ2-7, with a tentative D call TRBD2 (6 bases). The ends were cut back, 4 bases at V and 3 bases at J, with 23 bases in the middle. Germline CDR1 is SGDLS and CDR2 is YYNGEE. This CDR3 comprises 17 residues. The CDR3 DNA sequence: TGTGCCAGCAGCCCCCGCCCGGGAGCGCTAAGTAGCTACGAGCAGTACTTC. Protein sequence: CASSPRPGALSSYEQYF.